This entry describes one T cell receptor (beta chain). Its antigen is undetermined. These data are taken from a study of shared clonotypes between healthy human individuals. Study findings and constraints: Only blood samples were collected, and tissue repertoires likely differ. Shared clonotypes: about 5% naive CD4, about 3.3% naive CD8, about 2.2% memory CD4, about 0.41% memory CD8.

Germline V gene lookup returns CDR1 SGHTA and CDR2 FQGNSA. Trimming cost V 7 bases and J 4 bases; bases outside gene matches: 17. The CDR3 has 17 amino acids. The split of CD4+ cells yielded CD45RA+ naive and CD45RA-negative memory subsets. Once extracted for a subset, genomic DNA was divided evenly among several immunoSEQ plates. Sequenced by immunoSEQ multiplex PCR; TCRdb stores in-frame clones only, minus some. The sample lists a few hundred thousand clones, 50% to 75% occurring once. This clonotype was obtained from a man aged 25-45 years in good health. V usage is TRBV7-2 and J usage is TRBJ2-3; TRBD2 aligns across 7 bases. Sequencing was carried out using memory CD4+ T cells sorted from blood. Subset given: CD45RA-negative fraction. The CDR3 region is CASTMGGWAGVADTQYF. The CDR3, as DNA: TGTGCCAGCACCATGGGGGGATGGGCGGGAGTGGCAGATACGCAGTATTTT.